This T cell receptor (beta chain) derives from a study of T cells in Graves' hyperthyroidism and ophthalmopathy. The V end lost 3 bases, the J end lost 7 bases, and 12 bases lay between the germline ends. Germline V gene lookup returns CDR1 MNHGY and CDR2 SVAAGI. The CDR3 covers 14 residues. Amplified TCR beta CDR3 regions derived from RNA transcripts. A set of HTBI primers served as the primers for a first-round RT-PCR of the TCR CDR3. One entry per CDR3 protein results from TCRdb running MiXCR on the multiplex PCR reads. This table holds some 770,000 distinct CDR3 sequences, around 15% found once. V is TRBV6-9 and J is TRBJ2-2, with D unclear. This sequence was found in a man aged 18 to 30 with Graves' hyperthyroidism. What was sequenced was blood. CDR3 nucleotides: TGTGCCAGCAGTTACGGCGCGCCCGACGGGGAGCTGTTTTTT. This encodes CASSYGAPDGELFF.